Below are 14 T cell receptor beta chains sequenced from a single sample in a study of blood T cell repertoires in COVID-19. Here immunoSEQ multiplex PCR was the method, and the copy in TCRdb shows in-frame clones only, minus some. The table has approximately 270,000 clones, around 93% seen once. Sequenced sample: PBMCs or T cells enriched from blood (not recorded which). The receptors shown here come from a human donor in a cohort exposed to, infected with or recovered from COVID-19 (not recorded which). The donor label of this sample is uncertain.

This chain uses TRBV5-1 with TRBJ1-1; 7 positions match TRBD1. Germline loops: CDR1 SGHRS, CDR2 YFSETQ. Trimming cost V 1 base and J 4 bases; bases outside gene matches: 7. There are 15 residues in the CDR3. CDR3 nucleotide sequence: TGCGCCAGCAGCTTGTTCGGACAGGCGGGCACTGAAGCTTTCTTT. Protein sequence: CASSLFGQAGTEAFF.

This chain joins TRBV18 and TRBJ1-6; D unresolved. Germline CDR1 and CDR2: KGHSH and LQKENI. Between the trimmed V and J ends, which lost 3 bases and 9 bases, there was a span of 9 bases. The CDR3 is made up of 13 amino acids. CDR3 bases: TGTGCCAGCTCACCGGGCCATGGTTCACCCCTCCACTTT. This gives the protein CASSPGHGSPLHF. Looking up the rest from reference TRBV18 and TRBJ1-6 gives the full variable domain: NAGVMQNPRHLVRRRGQEARLRCSPMKGHSHVYWYRQLPEEGLKFMVYLQKENIIDESGMPKERFSAEFPKEGPSILRIQQVVRGDSAAYFCASSPGHGSPLHFGNGTRLTVT.

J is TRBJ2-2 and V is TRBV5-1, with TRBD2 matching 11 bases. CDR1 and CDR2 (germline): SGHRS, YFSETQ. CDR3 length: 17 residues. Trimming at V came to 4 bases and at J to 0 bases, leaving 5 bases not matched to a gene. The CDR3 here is CASSALAGGPNTGELFF. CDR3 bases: TGCGCCAGCAGCGCCCTAGCGGGGGGCCCGAACACCGGGGAGCTGTTTTTT.

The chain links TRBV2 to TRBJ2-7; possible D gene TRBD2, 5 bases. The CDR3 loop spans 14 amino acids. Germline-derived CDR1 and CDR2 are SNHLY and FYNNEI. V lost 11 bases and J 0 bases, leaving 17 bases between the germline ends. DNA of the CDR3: TGTGCCGGATCCACTCCGAGGGACTCCTACGAGCAGTACTTC. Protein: CAGSTPRDSYEQYF. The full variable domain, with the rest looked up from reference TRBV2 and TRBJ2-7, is EPEVTQTPSHQVTQMGQEVILRCVPISNHLYFYWYRQILGQKVEFLVSFYNNEISEKSEIFDDQFSVERPDGSNFTLKIRSTKLEDSAMYFCAGSTPRDSYEQYFGPGTRLTVT.

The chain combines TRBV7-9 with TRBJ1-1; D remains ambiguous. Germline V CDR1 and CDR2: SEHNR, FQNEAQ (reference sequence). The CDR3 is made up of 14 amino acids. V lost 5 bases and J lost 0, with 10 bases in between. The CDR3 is CASSIPGMNTEAFF. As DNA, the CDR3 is TGTGCCAGCAGCATACCGGGAATGAACACTGAAGCTTTCTTT.

CDR3: CASSQVEGTQYF. Here the CDR3 DNA reads TGTGCCAGCAGCCAAGTCGAGGGGACCCAGTACTTC. The chain employs TRBV3-1 (or the pseudogene TRBV3-2) and TRBJ2-5; D is perhaps TRBD2 (5 bases). The V gene's germline CDR1 is LGHDT and CDR2 YNNKEL (reference sequence). The CDR3 is made up of 12 amino acids. The V gene lost 1 base and the J gene lost 7 bases, with 7 bases spanning the gap.

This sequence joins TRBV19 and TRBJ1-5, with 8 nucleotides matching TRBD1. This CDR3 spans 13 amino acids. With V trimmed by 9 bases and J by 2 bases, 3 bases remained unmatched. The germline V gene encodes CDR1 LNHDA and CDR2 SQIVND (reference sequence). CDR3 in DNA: TGTGCCAGCAAGGACAGGGGCAATCAGCCCCAGCATTTT. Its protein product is CASKDRGNQPQHF.

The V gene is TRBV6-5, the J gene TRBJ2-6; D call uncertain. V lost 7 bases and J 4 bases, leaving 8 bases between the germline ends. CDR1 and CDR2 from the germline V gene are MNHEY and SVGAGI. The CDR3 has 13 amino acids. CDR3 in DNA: TGTGCCAGCAACCAAGCCGGGGCCAACGTCCTGACTTTC. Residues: CASNQAGANVLTF.

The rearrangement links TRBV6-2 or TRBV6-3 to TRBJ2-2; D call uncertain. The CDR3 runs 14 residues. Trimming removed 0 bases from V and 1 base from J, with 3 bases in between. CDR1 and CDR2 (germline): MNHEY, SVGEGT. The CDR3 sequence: CASSYSRNTGELFF. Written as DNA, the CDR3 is TGTGCCAGCAGTTACTCGAGGAACACCGGGGAGCTGTTTTTT.

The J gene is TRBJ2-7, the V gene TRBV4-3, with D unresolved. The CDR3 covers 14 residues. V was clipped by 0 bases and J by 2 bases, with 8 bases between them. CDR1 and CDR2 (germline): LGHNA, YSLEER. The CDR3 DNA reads TGCGCCAGCAGCCAAGATGGGCCGCCCTACGAGCAGTACTTC. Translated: CASSQDGPPYEQYF.

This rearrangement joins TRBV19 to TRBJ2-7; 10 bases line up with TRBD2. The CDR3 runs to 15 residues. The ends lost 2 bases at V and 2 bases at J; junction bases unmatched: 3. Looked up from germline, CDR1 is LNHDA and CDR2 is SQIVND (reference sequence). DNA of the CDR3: TGTGCCAGTAGTATACGGACTAGCGGTGCCTACGAGCAGTACTTC. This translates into CASSIRTSGAYEQYF. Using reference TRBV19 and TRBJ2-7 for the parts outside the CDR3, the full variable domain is DGGITQSPKYLFRKEGQNVTLSCEQNLNHDAMYWYRQDPGQGLRLIYYSQIVNDFQKGDIAEGYSVSREKKESFPLTVTSAQKNPTAFYLCASSIRTSGAYEQYFGPGTRLTVT.

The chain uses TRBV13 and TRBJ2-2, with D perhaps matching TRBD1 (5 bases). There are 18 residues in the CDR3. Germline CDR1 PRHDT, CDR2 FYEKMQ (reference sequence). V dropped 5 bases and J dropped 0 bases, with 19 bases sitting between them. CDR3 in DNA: TGTGCCAGCAGCACAAATCGACCAGGGATTTCGAACACCGGGGAGCTGTTTTTT. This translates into CASSTNRPGISNTGELFF.

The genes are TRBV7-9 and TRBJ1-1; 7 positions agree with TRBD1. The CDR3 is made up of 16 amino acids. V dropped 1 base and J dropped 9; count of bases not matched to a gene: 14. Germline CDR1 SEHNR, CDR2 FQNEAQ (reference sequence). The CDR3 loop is CASSLGKQGPSAKAFF. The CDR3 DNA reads TGTGCCAGCAGCTTAGGGAAACAGGGGCCGTCTGCCAAAGCTTTCTTT.

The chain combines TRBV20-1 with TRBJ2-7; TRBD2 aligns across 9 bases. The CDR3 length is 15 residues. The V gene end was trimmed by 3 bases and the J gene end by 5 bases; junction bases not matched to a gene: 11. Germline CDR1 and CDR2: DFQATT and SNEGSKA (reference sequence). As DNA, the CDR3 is TGCAGTGCTAGTTTATACCAGCGGGGGGCCGACGAGCAGTACTTC. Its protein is CSASLYQRGADEQYF.